Listed below are T cell receptor beta chains from one sample, sequenced in a study of blood T cell repertoires in COVID-19. Sequencing was performed with immunoSEQ multiplex PCR; in TCRdb, only in-frame clones are kept and a portion is missing. In the table there are about 130,000 clones, about four fifths of which are singletons. Sequencing was performed on peripheral blood. Source of these receptors: a woman of 80 years or more with acute or convalescent COVID-19. Each CDR3 is given with its conserved first and last residue. A D gene is named only where the DNA matches it firmly. Some rows mark clone size as missing; the rest say once, few, many or name a class of expanded clone.

V	D	size	J	CDR3	DNA
TRBV6-5	NA	NA	TRBJ1-1	CASGYRDTEAFF	TGTGCCAGTGGGTACAGGGACACTGAAGCTTTCTTT
TRBV4-3	TRBD1	NA	TRBJ1-5	CASSQEPGTGIQPQHF	TGCGCCAGCAGCCAAGAACCTGGGACAGGGATTCAGCCCCAGCATTTT
TRBV6-5	TRBD1	NA	TRBJ2-3	CASSYYTGTGTDTQYF	TGTGCCAGCAGTTATTACACCGGGACAGGGACGGATACGCAGTATTTT
TRBV6-5	TRBD2	NA	TRBJ2-3	CASSYSTSGGGDTQYF	TGTGCCAGCAGTTACTCTACTAGCGGGGGTGGGGATACGCAGTATTTT
TRBV29-1	TRBD2	NA	TRBJ2-5	CSVKILAEETQYF	TGCAGCGTGAAAATACTAGCGGAAGAGACCCAGTACTTC
TRBV30	TRBD2	NA	TRBJ2-1	CAWRGSGRALYYNEQFF	TGTGCCTGGAGGGGTAGCGGGAGGGCCCTCTACTACAATGAGCAGTTCTTC
TRBV5-6	NA	few	TRBJ1-2	CASSLDSGQAYGYTF	TGTGCCAGCAGCTTGGACTCTGGTCAGGCCTATGGCTACACCTTC
TRBV6-5	NA	few	TRBJ1-2	CASSPQGNYGYTF	TGTGCCAGCAGTCCCCAGGGGAACTATGGCTACACCTTC
TRBV7-8	TRBD2	NA	TRBJ2-5	CASSLSSGGPLGKTQYF	TGTGCCAGCAGCTTAAGTAGCGGGGGCCCTTTGGGGAAGACCCAGTACTTC
TRBV5-4	TRBD2	NA	TRBJ2-5	CASSLAGGPLETQYF	TGTGCCAGCAGCTTAGCGGGAGGGCCGTTAGAGACCCAGTACTTC
TRBV25-1	TRBD1	NA	TRBJ2-1	CASSDIRRQGQRDEQFF	TGTGCCAGCAGTGATATTAGGAGACAGGGGCAAAGGGATGAGCAGTTCTTC
TRBV19	NA	NA	TRBJ1-4	CASSILTNEKLFF	TGTGCCAGTAGTATACTAACTAATGAAAAACTGTTTTTT
TRBV5-4	NA	NA	TRBJ2-5	CASSSTTGETQYF	TGTGCCAGCAGCTCAACTACGGGGGAGACCCAGTACTTC
TRBV27	TRBD1	NA	TRBJ1-5	CASSLLGTGNQPQHF	TGTGCCAGCAGTTTATTGGGGACAGGGAATCAGCCCCAGCATTTT
TRBV9	NA	NA	TRBJ1-2	CASSVGEQWGYGYTF	TGTGCCAGCAGCGTAGGGGAGCAATGGGGCTATGGCTACACCTTC
TRBV7-2	NA	NA	TRBJ2-1	CASSLGLAIDEQFF	TGTGCCAGCAGCTTAGGACTGGCGATCGATGAGCAGTTCTTC
TRBV2	TRBD1	NA	TRBJ1-6	CASSGDRPGGNSPLHF	TGTGCCAGCAGTGGGGACAGGCCAGGGGGTAATTCACCCCTCCACTTT
TRBV2	TRBD2	NA	TRBJ2-5	CASSERSGGRETQYF	TGTGCCAGCAGTGAAAGGAGCGGGGGAAGAGAGACCCAGTACTTC
TRBV7-2	NA	NA	TRBJ1-2	CASSLAQASNYGYTF	TGTGCCAGCAGCTTAGCTCAGGCCTCTAACTATGGCTACACCTTC
TRBV4-3	NA	NA	TRBJ1-6	CASSEPSSYNSPLHF	TGCGCCAGCAGTGAACCCAGCTCCTATAATTCACCCCTCCACTTT
TRBV21-1	NA	NA	TRBJ2-3	CASTRGGSTDTQYF	TGTGCCAGCACTCGCGGGGGTAGCACAGATACGCAGTATTTT
TRBV11-2	NA	NA	TRBJ1-2	CASSLEFSAVYGYTF	TGTGCCAGCAGCTTAGAATTTTCAGCGGTCTATGGCTACACCTTC
TRBV12-5	TRBD1	NA	TRBJ2-5	CASGGSGTGLGETQYF	TGTGCTAGTGGAGGGTCAGGGACAGGCCTGGGGGAGACCCAGTACTTC
TRBV9	TRBD1	NA	TRBJ2-7	CASSVEDRGLNEQYF	TGTGCCAGCAGCGTAGAAGACAGGGGTTTAAACGAGCAGTACTTC
TRBV10-3	TRBD1	NA	TRBJ2-5	CAISGQPGGQGLAETQYF	TGTGCCATCAGTGGGCAGCCGGGGGGACAGGGACTTGCAGAGACCCAGTACTTC
TRBV30	TRBD1	few	TRBJ1-1	CAWRVRGRTTWTEAFF	TGTGCCTGGAGGGTCAGGGGGCGGACGACTTGGACTGAAGCTTTCTTT
TRBV3-1/TRBV3-2	NA	NA	TRBJ1-1	CASSPGQTSFPSNTEAFF	TGTGCCAGCAGCCCCGGACAGACTTCCTTCCCTTCGAACACTGAAGCTTTCTTT
TRBV27	NA	NA	TRBJ1-2	CASSLRQDRGANYGYTF	TGTGCCAGCAGTCTCCGACAGGATAGAGGGGCTAACTATGGCTACACCTTC
TRBV7-2	TRBD1	few	TRBJ1-2	CASSLRGRTGIDGYTF	TGTGCCAGCAGCTTAAGGGGACGGACAGGAATAGATGGCTACACCTTC
TRBV3-1/TRBV3-2	TRBD2	NA	TRBJ2-5	CASSPKRGGQETQYF	TGTGCCAGCAGCCCCAAGCGGGGGGGCCAAGAGACCCAGTACTTC
TRBV7-8	NA	few	TRBJ1-3	CASSLGQDSGNTIYF	TGTGCCAGCAGCTTAGGACAGGACTCTGGAAACACCATATATTTT
TRBV6-2/TRBV6-3	TRBD2	NA	TRBJ2-1	CASSPIAGRDNEQFF	TGTGCCAGCAGCCCTATAGCGGGGCGCGACAATGAGCAGTTCTTC
TRBV30	NA	NA	TRBJ2-3	CAWREGQFSTDTQYF	TGTGCCTGGAGGGAGGGACAGTTCAGCACAGATACGCAGTATTTT
TRBV18	NA	NA	TRBJ2-6	CASSPQGRGANVLTF	TGTGCCAGCTCACCACAAGGGAGAGGGGCCAACGTCCTGACTTTC
TRBV7-9	TRBD1	once	TRBJ2-7	CASSTGGWDEQYF	TGTGCCAGCAGCACAGGGGGCTGGGACGAGCAGTACTTC
TRBV12-3/TRBV12-4	TRBD2	NA	TRBJ2-5	CASSGPGGETQYF	TGTGCCAGCAGTGGACCGGGGGGAGAGACCCAGTACTTC
TRBV3-1/TRBV3-2	NA	NA	TRBJ1-1	CASSQDRGIEAFF	TGTGCCAGCAGCCAAGATAGGGGTATTGAAGCTTTCTTT
TRBV7-9	TRBD1	once	TRBJ1-1	CASSTQGYTEAFF	TGTGCCAGCAGCACACAGGGGTACACTGAAGCTTTCTTT
TRBV27	NA	NA	TRBJ1-2	CASSLSGRTHSNYGYTF	TGTGCCAGCAGTTTATCGGGGAGGACCCACTCTAACTATGGCTACACCTTC